This TCR beta chain originates from a study of blood T cell repertoires in COVID-19. About the research overall: COVID-19 samples, acute and convalescent, were from the United States, Italy and Spain. Sample material is recorded as cDNA or gDNA derived from T cells, B-cell-depleted T cells, or PBMCs.

Seattle enrolled patients during active infection and tracked them longitudinally. CDR1 is SEHNR and CDR2 is FQNEAQ in the germline V gene (reference sequence). V was cut by 2 bases and J by 6 bases, with 26 bases left in between. CDR3 length: 19 amino acids. Original analysis: The assay estimated nucleated cells by amplifying reference gene primers. Repertoires were generated with immunoSEQ multiplex PCR, while TCRdb's copy carries only in-frame clones and drops some. The DNA gave D and trimming, while V, J and clone size come from that table. Found here are 200,000 to 250,000 clones, 81% of them singletons; the top ten hold 7.5%.

Sequenced sample: peripheral blood. The TCR comes from a woman of 80 years or more with COVID-19, enrolled during active disease. The rearrangement links TRBV7-9 to TRBJ2-1; D perhaps matches TRBD2 (5 bases). CDR3 sequence (DNA): TGTGCCAGCAGCTTACTCCCCTTCGGAGGCAACTATAAAGGCAATGAGCAGTTCTTC. Amino acids: CASSLLPFGGNYKGNEQFF.